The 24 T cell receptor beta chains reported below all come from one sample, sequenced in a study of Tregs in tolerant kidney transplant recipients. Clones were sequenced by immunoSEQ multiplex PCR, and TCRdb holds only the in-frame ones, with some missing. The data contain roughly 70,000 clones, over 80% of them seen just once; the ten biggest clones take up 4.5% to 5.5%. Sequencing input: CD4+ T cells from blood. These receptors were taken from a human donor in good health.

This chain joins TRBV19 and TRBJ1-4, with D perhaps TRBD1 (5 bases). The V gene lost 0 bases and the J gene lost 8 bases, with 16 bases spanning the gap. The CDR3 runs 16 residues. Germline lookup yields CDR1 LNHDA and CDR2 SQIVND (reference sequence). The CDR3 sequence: CASSIEASGRREKLFF. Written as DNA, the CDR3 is TGTGCCAGTAGTATAGAGGCTTCGGGGCGACGGGAAAAACTGTTTTTT.

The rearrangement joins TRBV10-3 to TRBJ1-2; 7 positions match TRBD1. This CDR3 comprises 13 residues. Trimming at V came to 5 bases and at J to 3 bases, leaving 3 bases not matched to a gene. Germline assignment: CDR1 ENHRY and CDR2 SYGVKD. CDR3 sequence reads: CAISFQGDYGYTF. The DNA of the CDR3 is TGTGCCATCAGTTTCCAGGGGGACTATGGCTACACCTTC.

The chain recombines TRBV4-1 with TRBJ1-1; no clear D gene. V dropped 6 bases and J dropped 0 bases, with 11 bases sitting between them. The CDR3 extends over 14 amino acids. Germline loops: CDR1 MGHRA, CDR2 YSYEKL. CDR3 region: CASSTGRMNTEAFF. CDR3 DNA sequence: TGCGCCAGCAGTACTGGACGGATGAACACTGAAGCTTTCTTT.

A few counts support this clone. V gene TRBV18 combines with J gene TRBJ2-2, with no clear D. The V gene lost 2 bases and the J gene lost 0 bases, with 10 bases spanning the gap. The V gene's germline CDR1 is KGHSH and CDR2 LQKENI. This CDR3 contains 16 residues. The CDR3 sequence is CASSPRRQTNTGELFF. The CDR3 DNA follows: TGTGCCAGCTCACCAAGACGCCAGACGAACACCGGGGAGCTGTTTTTT. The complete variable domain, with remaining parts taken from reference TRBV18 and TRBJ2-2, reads NAGVMQNPRHLVRRRGQEARLRCSPMKGHSHVYWYRQLPEEGLKFMVYLQKENIIDESGMPKERFSAEFPKEGPSILRIQQVVRGDSAAYFCASSPRRQTNTGELFFGEGSRLTVL.

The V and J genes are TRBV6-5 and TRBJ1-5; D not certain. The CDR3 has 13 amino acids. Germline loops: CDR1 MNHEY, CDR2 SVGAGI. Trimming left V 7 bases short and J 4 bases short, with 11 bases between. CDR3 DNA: TGTGCCAGCACCCCGGACCGGAATCAGCCCCAGCATTTT. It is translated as CASTPDRNQPQHF.

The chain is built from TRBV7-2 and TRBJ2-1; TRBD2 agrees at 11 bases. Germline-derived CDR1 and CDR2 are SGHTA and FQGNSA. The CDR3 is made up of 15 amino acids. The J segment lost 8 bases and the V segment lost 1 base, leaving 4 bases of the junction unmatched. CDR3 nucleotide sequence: TGTGCCAGCAGCTTAGTAGCGGGGGGGATAGATGAGCAGTTCTTC. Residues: CASSLVAGGIDEQFF.

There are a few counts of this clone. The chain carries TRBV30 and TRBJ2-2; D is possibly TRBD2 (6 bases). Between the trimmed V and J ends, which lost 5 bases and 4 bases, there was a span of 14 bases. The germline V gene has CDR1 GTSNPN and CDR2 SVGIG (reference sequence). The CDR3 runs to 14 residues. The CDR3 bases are TGTGCCTGGGAAGGCGGGGCCGGCACCGGGGAGCTGTTTTTT. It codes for CAWEGGAGTGELFF.

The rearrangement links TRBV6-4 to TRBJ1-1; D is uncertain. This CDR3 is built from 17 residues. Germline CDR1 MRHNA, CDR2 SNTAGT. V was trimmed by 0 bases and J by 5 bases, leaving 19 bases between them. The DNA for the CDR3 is TGTGCCAGCAGTGACTCGATGATCCCATGCGTTTGGACTGAAGCTTTCTTT. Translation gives CASSDSMIPCVWTEAFF.

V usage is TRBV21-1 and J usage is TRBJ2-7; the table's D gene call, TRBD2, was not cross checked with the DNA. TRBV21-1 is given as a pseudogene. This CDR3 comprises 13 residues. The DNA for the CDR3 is TGTGCCAGCAGCGGAGGGGACCACTACGAGCAGTACTTC. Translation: CASSGGDHYEQYF.

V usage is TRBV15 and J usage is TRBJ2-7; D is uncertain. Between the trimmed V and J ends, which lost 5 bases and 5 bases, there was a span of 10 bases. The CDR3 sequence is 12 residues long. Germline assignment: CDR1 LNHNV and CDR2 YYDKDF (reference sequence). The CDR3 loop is CATSGWGNEQYF. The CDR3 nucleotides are TGTGCCACCAGCGGGTGGGGTAACGAGCAGTACTTC.

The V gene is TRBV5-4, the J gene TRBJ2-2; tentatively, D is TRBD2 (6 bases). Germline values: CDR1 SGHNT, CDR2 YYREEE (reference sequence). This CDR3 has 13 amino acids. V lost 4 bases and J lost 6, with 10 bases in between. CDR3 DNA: TGTGCCAGCAGCCTTCGACTAGCCGGGGAGCTGTTTTTT. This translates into CASSLRLAGELFF.

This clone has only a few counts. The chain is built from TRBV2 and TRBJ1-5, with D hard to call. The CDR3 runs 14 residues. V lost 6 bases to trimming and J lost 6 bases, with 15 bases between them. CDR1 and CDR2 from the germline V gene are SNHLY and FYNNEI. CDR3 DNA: TGTGCCAGCAGGGGCCCTATGGTGGGTCAGCCCCAGCATTTT. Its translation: CASRGPMVGQPQHF.

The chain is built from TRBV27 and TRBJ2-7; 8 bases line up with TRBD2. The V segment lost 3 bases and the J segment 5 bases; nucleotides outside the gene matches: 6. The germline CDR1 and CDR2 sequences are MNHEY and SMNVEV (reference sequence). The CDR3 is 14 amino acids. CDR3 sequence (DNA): TGTGCCAGCAGTTTGTCGGGGGGGCTTCACGAGCAGTACTTC. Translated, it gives CASSLSGGLHEQYF.

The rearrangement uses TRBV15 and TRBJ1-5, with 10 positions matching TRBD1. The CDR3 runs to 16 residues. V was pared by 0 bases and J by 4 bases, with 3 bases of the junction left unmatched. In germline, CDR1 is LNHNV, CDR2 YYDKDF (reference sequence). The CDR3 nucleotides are TGTGCCACCAGCAGAGATCGACAGGGGGCTAATCAGCCCCAGCATTTT. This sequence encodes CATSRDRQGANQPQHF.

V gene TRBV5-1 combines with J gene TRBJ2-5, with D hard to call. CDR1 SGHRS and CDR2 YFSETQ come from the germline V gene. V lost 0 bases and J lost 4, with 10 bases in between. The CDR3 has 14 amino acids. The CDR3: CASSLAMTLETQYF. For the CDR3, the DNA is TGCGCCAGCAGCTTGGCCATGACATTAGAGACCCAGTACTTC.

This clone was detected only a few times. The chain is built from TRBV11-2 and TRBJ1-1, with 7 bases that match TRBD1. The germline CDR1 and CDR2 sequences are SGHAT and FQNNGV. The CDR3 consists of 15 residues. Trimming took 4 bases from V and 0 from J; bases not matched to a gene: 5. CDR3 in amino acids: CASSSRGQLNTEAFF. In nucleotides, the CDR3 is TGTGCCAGCAGCTCCAGGGGACAGCTGAACACTGAAGCTTTCTTT.

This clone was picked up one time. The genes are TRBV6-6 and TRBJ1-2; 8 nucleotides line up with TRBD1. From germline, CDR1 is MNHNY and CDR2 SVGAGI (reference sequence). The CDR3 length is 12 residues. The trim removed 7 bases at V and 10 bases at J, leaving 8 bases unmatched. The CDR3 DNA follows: TGTGCCAGCATCCGAGGACAGGGCGACTACACCTTC. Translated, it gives CASIRGQGDYTF.

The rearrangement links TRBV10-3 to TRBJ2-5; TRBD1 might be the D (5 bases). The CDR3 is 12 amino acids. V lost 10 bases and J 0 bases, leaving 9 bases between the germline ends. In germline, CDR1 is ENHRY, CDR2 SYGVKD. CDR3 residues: CATGHHQETQYF. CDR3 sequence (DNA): TGTGCCACCGGACACCACCAAGAGACCCAGTACTTC.

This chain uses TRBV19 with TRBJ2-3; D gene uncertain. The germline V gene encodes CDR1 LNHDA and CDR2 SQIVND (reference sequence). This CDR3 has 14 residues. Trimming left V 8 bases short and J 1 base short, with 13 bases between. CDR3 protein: CASSTIGRTDTQYF. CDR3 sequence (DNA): TGTGCCAGTTCCACTATTGGGCGCACAGATACGCAGTATTTT.

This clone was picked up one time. The CDR3 DNA reads as TGCGCCAGCAGCTTGGGAACTAGCGGACAAGAGACCCAGTACTTC. Translating it yields CASSLGTSGQETQYF. V gene TRBV5-1 combines with J gene TRBJ2-5; 8 bases align to TRBD2. The junction had 3 bases not matched to a gene; V was cut back by 0 bases and J by 2 bases. Germline CDR1 and CDR2: SGHRS and YFSETQ. This CDR3 contains 15 residues. Full variable domain (rest looked up from reference TRBV5-1 and TRBJ2-5): KAGVTQTPRYLIKTRGQQVTLSCSPISGHRSVSWYQQTPGQGLQFLFEYFSETQRNKGNFPGRFSGRQFSNSRSEMNVSTLELGDSALYLCASSLGTSGQETQYFGPGTRLLVL.

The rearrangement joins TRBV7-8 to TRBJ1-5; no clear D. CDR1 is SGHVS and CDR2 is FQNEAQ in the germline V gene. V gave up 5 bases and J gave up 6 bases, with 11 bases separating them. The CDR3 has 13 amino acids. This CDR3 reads CASSPSRVQPQHF. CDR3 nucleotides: TGTGCCAGCAGCCCGTCCCGGGTTCAGCCCCAGCATTTT. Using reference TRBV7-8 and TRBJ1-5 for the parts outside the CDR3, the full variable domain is GAGVSQSPRYKVAKRGQDVALRCDPISGHVSLFWYQQALGQGPEFLTYFQNEAQLDKSGLPSDRFFAERPEGSVSTLKIQRTQQEDSAVYLCASSPSRVQPQHFGDGTRLSIL.

The CDR3 reads CASSLTSGDGYTF. CDR3 sequence (DNA): TGCGCCAGCAGTCTTACCTCGGGTGATGGCTACACCTTC. The rearrangement links TRBV5-1 to TRBJ1-2, with D unclear. V gave up 5 bases and J gave up 6 bases, with 14 bases separating them. Germline CDR1 is SGHRS and CDR2 is YFSETQ. CDR3 size: 13 residues.

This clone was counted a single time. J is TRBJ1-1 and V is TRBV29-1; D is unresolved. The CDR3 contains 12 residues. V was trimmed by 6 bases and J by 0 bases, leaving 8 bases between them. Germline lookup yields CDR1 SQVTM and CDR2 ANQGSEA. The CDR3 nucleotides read TGCAGCGTAGTGACGGTGAACACTGAAGCTTTCTTT. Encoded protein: CSVVTVNTEAFF.

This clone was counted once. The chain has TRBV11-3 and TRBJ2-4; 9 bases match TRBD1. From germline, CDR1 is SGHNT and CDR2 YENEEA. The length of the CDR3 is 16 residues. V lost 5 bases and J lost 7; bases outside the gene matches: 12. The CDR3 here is CASSPMGQGTQNIQYF. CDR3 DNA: TGTGCCAGCAGCCCCATGGGACAGGGAACTCAGAACATTCAGTACTTC.